Listed here is a single TCR beta chain. Its target is unknown. This sample was taken from a study of T cells in Graves' hyperthyroidism and ophthalmopathy. The study, taken as a whole, reports: Blood also carried most thyroid clonotypes expanded above 0.001.

The CDR3 contains 15 residues. Germline V gene lookup returns CDR1 SNHLY and CDR2 FYNNEI. J lost 3 bases, V lost 11 bases, and 15 bases had no gene match. In making diagnoses, clinical symptoms, serum thyroxine and TRAb, thyroid ultrasound and orbital computed tomography were all used. What was amplified from RNA transcripts were TCR beta CDR3 regions. The HTBI primer set was used in a first-round RT-PCR of the TCR CDR3. Via MiXCR, TCRdb re-called the multiplex PCR reads, giving one row per CDR3 protein. The profile shows a few hundred thousand distinct CDR3 sequences, over 35% of them singletons. The sequence was obtained from an adult woman with Graves' disease, either hyperthyroidism or ophthalmopathy (not recorded which). This chain connects TRBV2 to TRBJ1-1, with TRBD1 matching over 7 bases. Sequencing was performed on peripheral blood or thyroid tissue (not recorded which). As DNA, the CDR3 is TGTGCCGGGGGTGGAGACAAGACAGGGTACACTGAAGCTTTCTTT. The encoded protein is CAGGGDKTGYTEAFF.